This TCR beta chain was sequenced during a study of blood T cells in healthy people across ages (dated by TCRdb to 2014 to 2015). In the study overall: In model experiments, roughly one uniquely barcoded TCR beta cDNA molecule per two T cells was captured by template switching. To avoid experimental bias, donors of different ages were spread randomly across the sequencing lanes. For two donors (one aged 18 to 30 and one aged 80 or older), the study analyzed two additional independent replicas of 1 million unique cDNA reads from the same blood draw. The study measured age-related changes in TCR beta repertoire diversity using deep sequencing normalized with unique cDNA molecular identifiers. The donors were divided into four age groups: young (average around 16 years), middle-aged (roughly 42), aged (approximately 64) and long-lived (about 79).

Broader findings and caveats from the paper: Because profiling used bulk unsorted PBMCs, naive and antigen-experienced compartments could not be compared conclusively. As age increased, observed TCR beta diversity per million T cells dropped in a roughly linear way, and a significant reduction was already evident by age roughly 40. The CMV infection status of donors was not known, potentially confounding age-related changes in expanded clonotypes. Estimates of total diversity based on one million sequenced T cells were considered lower bounds and underestimates. Compared with the aged group, the long-lived group had more naive CD4+ T cells, fewer expanded clones and increased TCR diversity, suggesting age selection. There was a strong correlation between observed TCR beta diversity and the percentage of naive T cells measured by flow cytometry.

Of note for this clonotype: Its antigen remains undetermined. The input lacks base qualities; no much larger clone sits a single base away.

The roughly 39 donors, aged about 6 to 95 years, were systemically healthy Caucasian individuals from Russia. Around 10 milliliters of peripheral blood were collected from each donor into EDTA-treated Vacutainer tubes. PBMCs were isolated by Ficoll-Paque density-gradient centrifugation, with at least 7 million obtained per sample. Trizol reagent was used to extract total RNA from the PBMCs, yielding at least 5 micrograms per sample. The percentages of naive CD45RAhigh/CD27high T cells were determined by flow cytometry on a PBMC aliquot from every donor. CDR1 is given as DFQATT and CDR2 as SNEGSKA, both from the germline V gene (reference sequence). The V and J ends are trimmed by 3 bases and 5 bases, leaving 16 bases between them. The CDR3 holds 14 amino acids from the cysteine to the phenylalanine. Only CDR3 DNA is held: 42 bases, read in frame from base 1. Receptor amplification or capture employed 5' RACE. Sequencing used an Illumina HiSeq 2500. A second PCR of about 7 to 12 cycles was run with a J-beta primer mix and a sample-barcoded 5' primer. A template-switch 5' adaptor carrying 12 random nucleotides introduced a unique molecular identifier onto each TCR beta cDNA molecule. At least 2.5 million CDR3-containing paired-end reads were obtained from each sample. All of the RNA was converted into first-strand cDNA using the Mint cDNA synthesis kit, with a TRBC-specific oligonucleotide serving as the primer. All cDNA was treated with uracil-DNA glycosylase and then went through a first 18-cycle PCR with the universal primers M1SS and BC2_uni_R. The original pipeline was this. For normalization, 1 million high-quality reads, each with a distinct molecular identifier, were randomly selected from each sample. Instead of being binned into consensus sequences, reads that shared molecular identifiers were thrown out. MiTCR, with a Q25 quality threshold and the strictest error-elimination algorithm, was used for CDR3 identification, clonotype clustering and error correction. A nonparametric unseen species model with Euler transformation was used to estimate lower-bound total TCR beta diversity. TCRdb applied fastp at Q25 and MiXCR to the public reads, then kept only in-frame beta chains. Each entry is one CDR3 protein sequence, shown with its most common DNA and genes. The V and J calls and clone size come from TCRdb's table, not from the authors' own analysis. A total of 450,000 to 700,000 distinct CDR3 sequences appear in this sample, 25% to 30% of them only once. The ten largest clones take up around a sixth of the sample.

The specimen sequenced was blood. The rearranged segments are TRBV20-1 and TRBJ1-1, and perhaps TRBD1 as D gene, on 6 matching bases. The receptor was isolated from a woman in her 70s in good health. The sequence in DNA is TGCAGTGCTAGGGGTCCGTCAGGGGATACTGAAGCTTTCTTT. This codes for CSARGPSGDTEAFF.